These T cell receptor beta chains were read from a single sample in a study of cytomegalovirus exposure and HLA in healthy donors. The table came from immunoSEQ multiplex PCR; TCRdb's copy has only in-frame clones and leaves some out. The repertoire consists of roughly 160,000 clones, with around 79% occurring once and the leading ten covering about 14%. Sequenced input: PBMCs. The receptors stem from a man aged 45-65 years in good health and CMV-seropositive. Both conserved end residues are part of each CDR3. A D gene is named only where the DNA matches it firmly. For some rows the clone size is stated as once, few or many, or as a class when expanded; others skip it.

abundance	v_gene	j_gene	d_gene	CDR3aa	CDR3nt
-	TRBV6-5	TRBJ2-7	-	CASSPGVSYEQYF	TGTGCCAGCTCCCCGGGGGTTAGCTACGAGCAGTACTTC
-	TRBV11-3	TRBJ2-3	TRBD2	CASSFVSGGAGTDTQYF	TGTGCCAGCAGCTTTGTAAGCGGGGGGGCCGGCACAGATACGCAGTATTTT
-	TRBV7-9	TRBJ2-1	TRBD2	CASSLDRTSGGRGVNEQFF	TGTGCCAGCAGCCTCGACCGGACTAGCGGGGGACGGGGGGTCAATGAGCAGTTCTTC
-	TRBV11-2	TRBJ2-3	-	CASSSPRDTQYF	TGTGCCAGCAGCTCCCCTAGGGATACGCAGTATTTT
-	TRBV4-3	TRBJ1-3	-	CASSQDSSGFTGNTIYF	TGCGCCAGCAGCCAAGATAGTAGCGGGTTTACTGGAAACACCATATATTTT
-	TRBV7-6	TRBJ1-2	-	CASSSSREGRGYTF	TGTGCCAGCAGCTCATCCAGGGAAGGGCGTGGCTACACCTTC
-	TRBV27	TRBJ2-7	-	CASREWAGTTYEQYF	TGTGCCAGCAGGGAATGGGCCGGGACAACCTACGAGCAGTACTTC
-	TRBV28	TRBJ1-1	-	CASSFFGQLSSAEAFF	TGTGCCAGCAGTTTTTTCGGACAGTTGAGTTCGGCTGAAGCTTTCTTT
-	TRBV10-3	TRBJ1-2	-	CAIRGDPGYGYTF	TGTGCCATCAGAGGGGATCCCGGCTATGGCTACACCTTC
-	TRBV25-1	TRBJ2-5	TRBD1	CASTLGQGQETQYF	TGTGCCAGCACTCTGGGACAGGGCCAAGAGACCCAGTACTTC
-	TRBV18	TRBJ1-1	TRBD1	CASSKGGTGDNTEAFF	TGTGCCAGCTCGAAAGGTGGGACAGGGGATAACACTGAAGCTTTCTTT
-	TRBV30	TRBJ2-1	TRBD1	CAWSVQGTNEQFF	TGTGCCTGGAGTGTACAGGGGACAAATGAGCAGTTCTTC
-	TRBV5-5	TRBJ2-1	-	CASSSGLSWGLDEQFF	TGTGCCAGCAGCTCCGGTTTGAGTTGGGGGCTCGATGAGCAGTTCTTC
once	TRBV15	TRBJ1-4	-	CATSRDKREKLFF	TGTGCCACCAGCAGAGATAAGAGAGAAAAACTGTTTTTT
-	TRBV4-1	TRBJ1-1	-	CASSYSGITGTEAFF	TGCGCCAGCAGCTACTCCGGGATAACGGGGACTGAAGCTTTCTTT
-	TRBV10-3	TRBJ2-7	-	CAISESAVDEQYF	TGTGCCATCAGTGAGTCGGCAGTTGACGAGCAGTACTTC
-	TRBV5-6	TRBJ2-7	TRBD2	CASSLPAGVYEQYF	TGTGCCAGCAGCTTGCCAGCGGGGGTTTACGAGCAGTACTTC
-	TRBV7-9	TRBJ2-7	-	CASSLGAGSTPYEQYF	TGTGCCAGCAGCTTGGGAGCGGGCAGTACCCCCTACGAGCAGTACTTC
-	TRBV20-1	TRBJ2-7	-	CSASQSEQYF	TGCAGTGCTAGTCAATCCGAGCAGTACTTC